This T cell receptor beta chain comes out of a study of blood T cell repertoires in COVID-19. Study context: From T cells, B-cell-depleted T cells, or PBMCs came the material, which was cDNA or gDNA.

The CDR3 consists of 13 residues. V lost 0 bases, J lost 14 bases, and 19 bases lay in between. Germline CDR1 is GTSNPN and CDR2 is SVGIG (reference sequence). Measured with immunoSEQ multiplex PCR; TCRdb has only the in-frame clones, and not every one. The profile shows under 200,000 clones, approximately 85% of them singletons. The V gene is TRBV30, the J gene TRBJ1-2; D is perhaps TRBD1 (6 bases). The origin of this receptor is a woman aged 80 or over with acute or convalescent COVID-19. The specimen sequenced was peripheral blood. This CDR3 is CAWSVPRTDLITF. In DNA, the CDR3 is TGTGCCTGGAGTGTCCCCCGGACAGACCTGATAACCTTC.